A selection of T cell receptor beta chains follows, all from one sample in a study of cytomegalovirus exposure and HLA in healthy donors. Libraries were prepared by immunoSEQ multiplex PCR; TCRdb keeps only in-frame clonotypes and omits some of them. The data contain about 180,000 clones, approximately 80% of them singletons. What was sequenced was PBMCs. The receptors come from a girl aged 5 to 17 in good health and CMV-seropositive. CDR3s include the opening cysteine and the closing phenylalanine or tryptophan. D genes are given only for firm matches. Size tells how often a clone was seen (once, few, many) or the class of an expanded clone, and some rows leave it out.

>TRBV10-2|NA|TRBJ2-5|NA
CASSESGRPQETQYF
TGCGCCAGCAGTGAGTCTGGGAGGCCCCAAGAGACCCAGTACTTC
>TRBV18|NA|TRBJ2-3|TRBD1
CASSRRDRLTDTQYF
TGTGCCAGCTCACGCCGGGACAGGCTCACAGATACGCAGTATTTT
>TRBV6-5|NA|TRBJ2-7|TRBD2
CASSLGLAGDYEQYF
TGTGCCAGCAGTTTGGGACTAGCGGGGGACTACGAGCAGTACTTC
>TRBV11-2|NA|TRBJ2-7|TRBD2
CASSLEAGGFLYEQYF
TGTGCCAGCAGCTTAGAGGCGGGAGGGTTTCTCTACGAGCAGTACTTC
>TRBV6-5|NA|TRBJ2-7|NA
CASSPPRGSFSEQYF
TGTGCCAGCAGCCCCCCAAGGGGCTCTTTCTCCGAGCAGTACTTC
>TRBV6-5|once|TRBJ1-2|NA
CASSARTAWGYGYTF
TGTGCCAGCAGTGCCCGGACAGCCTGGGGCTATGGCTACACCTTC
>TRBV30|NA|TRBJ2-1|NA
CAWSVSQVNEQFF
TGTGCCTGGAGTGTAAGTCAGGTCAATGAGCAGTTCTTC
>TRBV12-5|NA|TRBJ2-7|NA
CASGLVGGREQYF
TGTGCTAGTGGTTTGGTCGGGGGGCGGGAGCAGTACTTC
>TRBV5-8|NA|TRBJ1-6|TRBD1
CASRQGQGRTSPLHF
TGTGCCAGCAGACAAGGACAGGGGAGGACTTCGCCCCTCCACTTT
>TRBV6-6|NA|TRBJ2-3|NA
CASSTRTDTQYF
TGTGCCAGCAGTACGCGAACAGATACGCAGTATTTT
>TRBV28|NA|TRBJ2-5|TRBD2
CASSSSSTFSYRLAGNGETQYF
TGTGCCAGCAGTTCCAGTTCGACGTTCTCTTATAGACTAGCGGGAAACGGAGAGACCCAGTACTTC
>TRBV27|once|TRBJ1-1|TRBD1
CASSLKKGAWTEAFF
TGTGCCAGCAGTCTCAAGAAGGGGGCTTGGACTGAAGCTTTCTTT
>TRBV10-3|NA|TRBJ2-1|TRBD2
CAISGGTSGSGVSSYNEQFF
TGTGCCATCAGTGGGGGGACTAGCGGGAGTGGGGTAAGCTCCTACAATGAGCAGTTCTTC
>TRBV6-6|NA|TRBJ1-1|NA
CASSGQNTEAFF
TGTGCCAGCAGTGGACAGAACACTGAAGCTTTCTTT
>TRBV19|NA|TRBJ2-7|TRBD2
CASSKTSGFYEQYF
TGTGCCAGTAGTAAAACTAGCGGATTCTACGAGCAGTACTTC
>TRBV29-1|NA|TRBJ2-7|NA
CSVAGRGLSYEQYF
TGCAGCGTTGCGGGCAGGGGATTATCCTACGAGCAGTACTTC
>TRBV14|NA|TRBJ1-2|NA
CASSQDLGQLF
TGTGCCAGCAGCCAAGATTTGGGGCAGCTCTTC
>TRBV6-5|NA|TRBJ2-1|TRBD2
CASSQREYTEQFF
TGTGCCAGCAGTCAGCGGGAGTATACTGAGCAGTTCTTC
>TRBV7-9|NA|TRBJ2-7|NA
CASSPRDTRPWEQYF
TGTGCCAGCAGCCCCCGGGACACCCGACCGTGGGAGCAGTACTTC
>TRBV6-9|NA|TRBJ2-1|NA
CASSSHNSSYNEQFF
TGTGCCAGCAGTTCCCATAACAGCTCCTACAATGAGCAGTTCTTC
>TRBV7-9|NA|TRBJ2-5|TRBD2
CASSQGLAGETQYF
TGTGCCAGCAGCCAAGGACTAGCAGGGGAGACCCAGTACTTC
>TRBV11-3|NA|TRBJ2-7|TRBD1
CASSLDWTGDPNEQYF
TGTGCCAGCAGCTTAGATTGGACAGGGGATCCCAACGAGCAGTACTTC
>TRBV7-9|NA|TRBJ2-2|TRBD1
CASNSGGNTGELFF
TGTGCCAGCAACTCAGGGGGAAACACCGGGGAGCTGTTTTTT
>TRBV5-1|NA|TRBJ1-1|TRBD1
CASSWTGVAPEAFF
TGCGCCAGCAGCTGGACAGGGGTGGCCCCCGAAGCTTTCTTT
>TRBV5-1|NA|TRBJ1-3|TRBD1
CASSGKQGEDGNTIYF
TGCGCCAGCAGCGGAAAACAGGGGGAAGACGGAAACACCATATATTTT
>TRBV27|NA|TRBJ2-1|TRBD1
CASRPGTGYNEQFF
TGTGCCAGCAGACCCGGGACAGGCTACAATGAGCAGTTCTTC
>TRBV13|NA|TRBJ2-1|NA
CASSTRGYNEQFF
TGTGCCAGTTCGACCAGGGGCTACAATGAGCAGTTCTTC
>TRBV2|many|TRBJ1-1|NA
CASSRGQRGNTEAFF
TGTGCCAGCAGTCGCGGACAGAGAGGGAACACTGAAGCTTTCTTT
>TRBV6-6|few|TRBJ1-2|NA
CASSPGGSGYTF
TGTGCCAGCAGCCCGGGGGGAAGCGGCTACACCTTC
>TRBV4-1|few|TRBJ2-3|TRBD2
CASSSGSAWQTDTQYF
TGCGCCAGCAGCAGCGGGAGTGCTTGGCAGACAGATACGCAGTATTTT
>TRBV21-1|NA|TRBJ2-2|NA
CASSKVFTGASGSRTGELFF
TGTGCCAGCAGCAAAGTTTTCACCGGGGCTAGCGGGAGTCGAACCGGGGAGCTGTTTTTT
>TRBV6-4|NA|TRBJ1-2|NA
CASSDSRASYTF
TGTGCCAGCAGTGACTCGAGAGCGAGCTACACCTTC
>TRBV27|NA|TRBJ2-1|TRBD2
CASRVGGSYNEQFF
TGTGCCAGCAGAGTCGGCGGGAGCTACAATGAGCAGTTCTTC
>TRBV6-5|NA|TRBJ2-7|TRBD2
CASTRLAGVYEQYF
TGTGCCAGCACCCGACTAGCGGGAGTTTACGAGCAGTACTTC
>TRBV7-9|NA|TRBJ2-7|TRBD2
CASSVSGTSEQYF
TGTGCCAGCAGCGTTAGCGGGACGAGCGAGCAGTACTTC
>TRBV11-2|NA|TRBJ1-2|NA
CASSTSRDTVRGYTF
TGTGCCAGCAGCACTTCCCGGGACACGGTTAGGGGCTACACCTTC
>TRBV5-4|NA|TRBJ1-2|TRBD1
CASSLERGQGDYGYTF
TGTGCCAGCAGCTTGGAAAGGGGGCAGGGAGACTATGGCTACACCTTC
>TRBV6-6|NA|TRBJ1-2|NA
CASSIDRMGYGYTF
TGTGCCAGCAGTATCGACAGGATGGGCTATGGCTACACCTTC
>TRBV7-3|NA|TRBJ2-2|TRBD2
CASSPTSGLTGELFF
TGTGCCAGCAGCCCGACTAGCGGGCTCACCGGGGAGCTGTTTTTT
>TRBV5-1|NA|TRBJ2-1|NA
CASSLTMSSYNEQFF
TGCGCCAGCAGCTTGACTATGAGCTCCTACAATGAGCAGTTCTTC
>TRBV6-4|NA|TRBJ2-2|TRBD2
CASSARLAGAGSTGELFF
TGTGCCAGCAGTGCCCGACTAGCGGGAGCCGGGAGCACCGGGGAGCTGTTTTTT
>TRBV11-2|NA|TRBJ2-3|NA
CASSGRGIPDTQYF
TGTGCCAGCAGCGGTCGGGGGATCCCAGATACGCAGTATTTT
>TRBV9|NA|TRBJ1-1|TRBD1
CASSATGEVNTEAFF
TGTGCCAGCAGCGCGACAGGGGAGGTGAACACTGAAGCTTTCTTT
>TRBV9|once|TRBJ2-1|NA
CASSAGQISSYNEQFF
TGTGCCAGCAGCGCCGGACAAATAAGCTCCTACAATGAGCAGTTCTTC
>TRBV5-1|NA|TRBJ2-5|NA
CASSIRGETQYF
TGCGCCAGCAGCATACGGGGAGAGACCCAGTACTTC
>TRBV28|NA|TRBJ1-5|TRBD1
CASSSFARGWDQPQHF
TGTGCCAGCAGTTCATTTGCCAGGGGGTGGGATCAGCCCCAGCATTTT
>TRBV6-5|NA|TRBJ2-3|TRBD1
CASSRQGQGPDTQYF
TGTGCCAGCAGCCGGCAAGGACAGGGCCCAGATACGCAGTATTTT
>TRBV11-2|NA|TRBJ1-3|NA
CASSFGDSGNTIYF
TGTGCCAGCAGCTTCGGGGACTCTGGAAACACCATATATTTT